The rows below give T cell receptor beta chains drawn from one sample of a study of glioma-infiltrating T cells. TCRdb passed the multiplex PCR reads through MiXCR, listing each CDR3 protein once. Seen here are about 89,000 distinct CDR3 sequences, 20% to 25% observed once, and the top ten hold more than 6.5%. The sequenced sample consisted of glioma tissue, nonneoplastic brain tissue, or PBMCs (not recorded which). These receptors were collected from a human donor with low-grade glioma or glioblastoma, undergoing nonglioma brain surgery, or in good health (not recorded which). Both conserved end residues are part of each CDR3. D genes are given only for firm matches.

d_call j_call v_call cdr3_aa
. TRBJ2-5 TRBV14 CASSQGGSWTQETQYF
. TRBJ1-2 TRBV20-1 CSAREPGISYGYTF
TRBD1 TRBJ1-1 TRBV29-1 CSVDSTGTYDEAFF
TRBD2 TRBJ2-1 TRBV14 CASSQDRLAGGSEQFF
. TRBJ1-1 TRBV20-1 CSAQGSGNTEAFF
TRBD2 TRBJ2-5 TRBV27 CASSTGLAGVETQYF
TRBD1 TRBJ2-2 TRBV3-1 CASSARVGQGGNTGELFF
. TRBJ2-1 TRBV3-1 CASSQLHSYNEQFF
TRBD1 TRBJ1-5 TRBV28 CASSDGAGGYSNQPQHF
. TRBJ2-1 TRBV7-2 CASSPGLQSYNEQFF
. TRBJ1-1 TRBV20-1 CSARERIGNTEAFF
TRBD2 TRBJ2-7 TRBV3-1 CASSQVLSGAYEQYF
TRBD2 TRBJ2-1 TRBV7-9 CASSPLGLAGANEQFF
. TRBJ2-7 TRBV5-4 CASSLGDEQYF
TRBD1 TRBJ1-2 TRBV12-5 CASGPEGQGAGTF
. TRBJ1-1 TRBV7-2 CASTHRGNTEAFF
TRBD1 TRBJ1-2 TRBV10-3 CAIRGGGRGPNYGYTF
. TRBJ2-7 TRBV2 CASSVFADGYEQYF
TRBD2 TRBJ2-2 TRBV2 CASSEREGFRELFF
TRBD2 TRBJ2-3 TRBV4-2 CASSHRTSGGGTDTQYF